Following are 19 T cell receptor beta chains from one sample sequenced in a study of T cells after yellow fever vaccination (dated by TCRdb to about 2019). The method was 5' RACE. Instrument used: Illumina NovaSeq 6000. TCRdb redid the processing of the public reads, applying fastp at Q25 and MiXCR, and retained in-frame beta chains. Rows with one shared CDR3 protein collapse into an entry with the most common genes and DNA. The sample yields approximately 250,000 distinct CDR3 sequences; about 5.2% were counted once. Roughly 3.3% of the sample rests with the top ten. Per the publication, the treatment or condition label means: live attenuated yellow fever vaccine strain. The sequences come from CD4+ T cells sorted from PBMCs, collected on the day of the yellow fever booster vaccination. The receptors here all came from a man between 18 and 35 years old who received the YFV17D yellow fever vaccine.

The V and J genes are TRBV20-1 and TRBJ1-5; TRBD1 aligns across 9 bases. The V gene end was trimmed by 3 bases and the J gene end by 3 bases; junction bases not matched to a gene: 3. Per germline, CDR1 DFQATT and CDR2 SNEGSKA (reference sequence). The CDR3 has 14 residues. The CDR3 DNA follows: TGCAGTGCTAGCGGGGACAGGGACAATCAGCCCCAGCATTTT. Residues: CSASGDRDNQPQHF.

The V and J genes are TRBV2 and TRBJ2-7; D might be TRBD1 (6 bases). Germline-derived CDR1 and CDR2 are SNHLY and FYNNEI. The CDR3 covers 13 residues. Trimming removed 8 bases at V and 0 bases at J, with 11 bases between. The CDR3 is CASRSGDSYEQYV. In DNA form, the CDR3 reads TGTGCCAGCCGTTCAGGGGACTCCTACGAGCAGTACGTC.

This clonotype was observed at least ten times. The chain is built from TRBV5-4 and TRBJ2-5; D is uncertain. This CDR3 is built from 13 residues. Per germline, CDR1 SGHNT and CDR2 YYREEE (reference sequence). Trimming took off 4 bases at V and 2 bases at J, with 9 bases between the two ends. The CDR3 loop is CASSGTNQETQYF. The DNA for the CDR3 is TGTGCCAGCAGCGGAACAAATCAAGAGACCCAGTACTTC.

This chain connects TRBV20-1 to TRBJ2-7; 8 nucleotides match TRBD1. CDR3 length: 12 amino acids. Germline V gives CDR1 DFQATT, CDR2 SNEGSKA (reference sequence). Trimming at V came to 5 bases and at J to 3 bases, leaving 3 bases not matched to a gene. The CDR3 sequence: CSASDRGYEQYF. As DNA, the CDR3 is TGCAGTGCTTCCGACAGGGGCTACGAGCAGTACTTC.

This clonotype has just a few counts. The CDR3: CASSYGRFDNSPLHF. The DNA for the CDR3 is TGTGCCAGCAGTTACGGCCGCTTTGATAATTCACCCCTCCACTTT. The rearrangement links TRBV6-5 to TRBJ1-6; unclear D gene. The CDR3 is 15 amino acids. CDR1 is MNHEY, CDR2 SVGAGI, per germline. Trimming pared 2 bases from V and 5 bases from J, leaving 10 bases between.

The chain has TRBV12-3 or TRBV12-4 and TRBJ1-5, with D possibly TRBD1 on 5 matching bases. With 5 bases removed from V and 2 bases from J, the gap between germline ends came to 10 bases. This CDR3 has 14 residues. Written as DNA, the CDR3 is TGTGCCAGCAGTCTTGTGGGGGGCAATCAGCCCCAGCATTTT. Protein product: CASSLVGGNQPQHF.

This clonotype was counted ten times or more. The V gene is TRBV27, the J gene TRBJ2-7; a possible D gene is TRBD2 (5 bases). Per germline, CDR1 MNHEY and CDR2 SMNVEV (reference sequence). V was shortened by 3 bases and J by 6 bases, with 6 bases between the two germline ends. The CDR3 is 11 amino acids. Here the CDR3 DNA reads TGTGCCAGCAGTTTTCGGGGCGAGCAGTACTTC. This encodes CASSFRGEQYF.

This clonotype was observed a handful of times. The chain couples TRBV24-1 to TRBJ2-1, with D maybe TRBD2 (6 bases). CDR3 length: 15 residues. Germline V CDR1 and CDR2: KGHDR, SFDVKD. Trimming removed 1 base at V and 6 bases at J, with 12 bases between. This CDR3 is CATSDFTGTRNEQFF. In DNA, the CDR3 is TGTGCCACCAGTGATTTCACCGGGACTCGCAATGAGCAGTTCTTC.

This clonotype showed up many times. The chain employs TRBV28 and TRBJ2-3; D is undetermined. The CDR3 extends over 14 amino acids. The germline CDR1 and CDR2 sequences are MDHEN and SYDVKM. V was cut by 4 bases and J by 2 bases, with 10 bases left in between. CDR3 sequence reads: CASSYPPLTDTQYF. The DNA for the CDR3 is TGTGCCAGCAGTTACCCTCCCCTCACAGATACGCAGTATTTT.

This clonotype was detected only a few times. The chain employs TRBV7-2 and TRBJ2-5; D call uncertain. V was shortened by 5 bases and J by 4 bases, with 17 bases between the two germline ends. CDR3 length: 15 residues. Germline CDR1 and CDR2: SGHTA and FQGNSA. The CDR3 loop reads CASSPLGPTRETQYF. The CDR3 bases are TGTGCCAGCAGCCCCCTTGGGCCTACTCGAGAGACCCAGTACTTC.

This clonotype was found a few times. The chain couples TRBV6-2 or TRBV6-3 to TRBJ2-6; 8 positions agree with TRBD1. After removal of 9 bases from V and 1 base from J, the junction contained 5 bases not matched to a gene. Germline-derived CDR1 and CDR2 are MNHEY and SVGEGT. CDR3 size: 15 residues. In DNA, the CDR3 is TGTGCCAGTCGGGACAGGCATTCTGGGGCCAACGTCCTGACTTTC. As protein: CASRDRHSGANVLTF.

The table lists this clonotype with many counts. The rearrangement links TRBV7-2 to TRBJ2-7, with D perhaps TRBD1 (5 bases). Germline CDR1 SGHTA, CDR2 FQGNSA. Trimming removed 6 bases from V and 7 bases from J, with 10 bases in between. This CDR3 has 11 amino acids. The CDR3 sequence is CASSFSGEQYF. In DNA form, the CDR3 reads TGTGCCAGCAGTTTTTCAGGGGAGCAGTACTTC.

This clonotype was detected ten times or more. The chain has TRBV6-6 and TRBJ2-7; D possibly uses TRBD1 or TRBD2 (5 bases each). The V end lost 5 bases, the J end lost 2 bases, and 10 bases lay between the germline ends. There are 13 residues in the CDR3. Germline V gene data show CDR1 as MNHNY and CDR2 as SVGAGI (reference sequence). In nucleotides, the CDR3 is TGTGCCAGCAGTATGGGACCGACCTACGAGCAGTACTTC. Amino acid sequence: CASSMGPTYEQYF.

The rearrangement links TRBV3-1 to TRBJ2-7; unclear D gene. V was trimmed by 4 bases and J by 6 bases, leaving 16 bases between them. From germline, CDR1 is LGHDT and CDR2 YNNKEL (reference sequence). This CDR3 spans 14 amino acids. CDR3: CASSLGSGFGEQYV. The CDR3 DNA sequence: TGTGCCAGCAGCCTTGGGTCCGGGTTCGGCGAGCAGTACGTC.

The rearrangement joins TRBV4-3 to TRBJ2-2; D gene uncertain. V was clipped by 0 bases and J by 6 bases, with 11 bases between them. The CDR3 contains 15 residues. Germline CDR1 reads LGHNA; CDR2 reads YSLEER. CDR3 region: CASSQDLEFSGELFF. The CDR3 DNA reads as TGCGCCAGCAGCCAAGATCTGGAGTTTTCCGGGGAGCTGTTTTTT.

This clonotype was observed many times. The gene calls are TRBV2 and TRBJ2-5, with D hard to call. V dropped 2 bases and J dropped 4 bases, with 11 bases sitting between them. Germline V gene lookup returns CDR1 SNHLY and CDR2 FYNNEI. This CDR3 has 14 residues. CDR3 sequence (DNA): TGTGCCAGCAGTGAAAGGGTGGCAGGAGAGACCCAGTACTTC. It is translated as CASSERVAGETQYF.

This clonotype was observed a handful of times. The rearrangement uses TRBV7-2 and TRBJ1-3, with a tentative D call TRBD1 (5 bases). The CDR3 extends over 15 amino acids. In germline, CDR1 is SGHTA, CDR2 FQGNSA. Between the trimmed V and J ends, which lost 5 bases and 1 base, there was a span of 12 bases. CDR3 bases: TGTGCCAGCAGCCCCCGGGGGGGATCTGGAAACACCATATATTTT. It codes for CASSPRGGSGNTIYF.

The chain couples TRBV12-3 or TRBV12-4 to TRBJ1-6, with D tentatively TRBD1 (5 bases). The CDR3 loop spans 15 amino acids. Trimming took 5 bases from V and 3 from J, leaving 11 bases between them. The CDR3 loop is CASSPQGGYNSPLHF. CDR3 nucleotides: TGTGCCAGCAGTCCCCAGGGAGGCTATAATTCACCCCTCCACTTT.

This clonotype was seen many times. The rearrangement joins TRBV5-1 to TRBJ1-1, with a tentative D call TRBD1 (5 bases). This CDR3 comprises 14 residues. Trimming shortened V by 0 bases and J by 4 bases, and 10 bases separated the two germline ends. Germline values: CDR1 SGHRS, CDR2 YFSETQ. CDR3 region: CASSLVGGGTEAFF. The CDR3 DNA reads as TGCGCCAGCAGCTTGGTCGGGGGAGGCACTGAAGCTTTCTTT.